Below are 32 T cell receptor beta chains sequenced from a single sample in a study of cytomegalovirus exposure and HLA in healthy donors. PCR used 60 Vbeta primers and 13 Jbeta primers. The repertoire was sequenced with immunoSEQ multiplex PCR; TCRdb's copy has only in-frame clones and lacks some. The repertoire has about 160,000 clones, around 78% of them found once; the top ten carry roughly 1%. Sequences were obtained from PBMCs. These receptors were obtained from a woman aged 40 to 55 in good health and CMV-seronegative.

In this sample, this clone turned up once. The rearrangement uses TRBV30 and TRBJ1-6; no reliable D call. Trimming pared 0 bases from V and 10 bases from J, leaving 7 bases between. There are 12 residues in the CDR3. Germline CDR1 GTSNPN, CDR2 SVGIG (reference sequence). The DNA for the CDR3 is TGTGCCTGGAGTGTTTCTGGCTCACCCCTCCACTTT. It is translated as CAWSVSGSPLHF.

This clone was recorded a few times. CDR3 loop: CASNGGNHEQYF. The CDR3 coding sequence is TGTGCCAGCAATGGAGGCAACCACGAGCAGTACTTC. This chain joins TRBV6-1 and TRBJ2-7; tentative D call: TRBD2 (5 bases). The CDR3 sequence is 12 residues long. The germline CDR1 and CDR2 sequences are MNHNS and SASEGT. Trimming stripped 7 bases from V and 5 bases from J, with 12 bases between.

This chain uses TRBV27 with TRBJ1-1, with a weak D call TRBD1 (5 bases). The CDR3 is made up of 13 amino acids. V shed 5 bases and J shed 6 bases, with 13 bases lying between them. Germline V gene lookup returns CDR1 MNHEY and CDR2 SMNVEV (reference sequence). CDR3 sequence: CASSPTLGPEAFF. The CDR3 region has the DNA TGTGCCAGCAGTCCGACCCTGGGGCCTGAAGCTTTCTTT.

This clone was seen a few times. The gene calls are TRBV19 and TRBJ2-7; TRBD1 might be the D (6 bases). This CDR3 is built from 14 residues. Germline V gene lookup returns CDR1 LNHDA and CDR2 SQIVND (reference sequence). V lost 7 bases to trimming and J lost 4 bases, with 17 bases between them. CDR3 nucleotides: TGTGCCAGTAAACCACAGGGTCGGCCTTACGAGCAGTACTTC. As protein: CASKPQGRPYEQYF.

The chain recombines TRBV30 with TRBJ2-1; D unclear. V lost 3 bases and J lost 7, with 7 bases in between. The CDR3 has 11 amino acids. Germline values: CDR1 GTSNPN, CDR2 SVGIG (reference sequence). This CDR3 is CAWSQKNEQFF. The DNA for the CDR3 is TGTGCCTGGAGCCAAAAAAATGAGCAGTTCTTC.

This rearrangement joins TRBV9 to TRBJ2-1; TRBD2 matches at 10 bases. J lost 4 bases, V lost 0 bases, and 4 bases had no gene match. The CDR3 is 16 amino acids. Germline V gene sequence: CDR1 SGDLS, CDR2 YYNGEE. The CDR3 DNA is TGTGCCAGCAGCGTAGGAGGGACTAGCGTATACAATGAGCAGTTCTTC. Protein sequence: CASSVGGTSVYNEQFF.

Here the CDR3 reads CASSSPTSRGTDTQYF. CDR3 DNA sequence: TGTGCCAGCAGTTCCCCCACTAGCCGGGGCACAGATACGCAGTATTTT. The rearrangement joins TRBV28 to TRBJ2-3, with D perhaps TRBD2 (6 bases). This CDR3 region has 16 residues. Trimming pared 4 bases from V and 1 base from J, leaving 15 bases between. Germline V gene sequence: CDR1 MDHEN, CDR2 SYDVKM.

CDR3 amino acids: CASSLDREGQFF. The CDR3 nucleotides are TGCGCCAGCAGCTTGGACAGGGAAGGGCAGTTCTTC. This chain uses TRBV5-1 with TRBJ2-1, with D possibly matching TRBD1 (6 bases). Trimming left V 0 bases short and J 12 bases short, with 10 bases between. CDR1 is SGHRS and CDR2 is YFSETQ in the germline V gene. The CDR3 has 12 residues. Drawing the rest from reference TRBV5-1 and TRBJ2-1, the complete variable domain is KAGVTQTPRYLIKTRGQQVTLSCSPISGHRSVSWYQQTPGQGLQFLFEYFSETQRNKGNFPGRFSGRQFSNSRSEMNVSTLELGDSALYLCASSLDREGQFFGPGTRLTVL.

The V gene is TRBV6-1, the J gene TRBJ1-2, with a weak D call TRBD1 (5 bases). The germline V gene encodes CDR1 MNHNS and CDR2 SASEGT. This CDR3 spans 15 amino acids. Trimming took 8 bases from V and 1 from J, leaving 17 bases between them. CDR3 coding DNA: TGTGCCAGCTCGGGGGAGGCCAGCAGTAACTATGGCTACACCTTC. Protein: CASSGEASSNYGYTF.

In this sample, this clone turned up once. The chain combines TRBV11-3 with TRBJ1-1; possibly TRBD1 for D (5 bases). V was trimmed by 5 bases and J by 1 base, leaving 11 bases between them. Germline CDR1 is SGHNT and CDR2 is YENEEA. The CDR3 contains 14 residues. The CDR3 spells CASSPDKGNTEAFF. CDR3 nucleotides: TGTGCCAGCAGCCCGGACAAAGGGAACACTGAAGCTTTCTTT.

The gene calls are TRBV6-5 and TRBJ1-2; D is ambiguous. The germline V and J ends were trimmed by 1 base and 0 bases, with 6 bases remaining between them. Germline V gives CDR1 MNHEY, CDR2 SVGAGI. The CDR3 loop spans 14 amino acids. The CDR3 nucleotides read TGTGCCAGCAGTTACTTCGGAGCTAACTATGGCTACACCTTC. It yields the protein CASSYFGANYGYTF.

The CDR3 sequence: CAPSPPQAGTF. CDR3 in DNA: TGTGCACCCTCACCTCCGCAGGCGGGGACCTTC. The chain carries TRBV12-2 and TRBJ1-2. TRBV12-2 is annotated as a pseudogene. There are 11 residues in the CDR3.

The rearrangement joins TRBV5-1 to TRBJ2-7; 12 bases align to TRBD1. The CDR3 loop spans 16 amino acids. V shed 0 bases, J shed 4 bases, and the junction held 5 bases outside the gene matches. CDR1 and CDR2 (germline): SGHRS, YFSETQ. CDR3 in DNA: TGCGCCAGCAGCTTGGCCGGGGACAGGGGGCTGTACGAGCAGTACTTC. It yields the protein CASSLAGDRGLYEQYF.

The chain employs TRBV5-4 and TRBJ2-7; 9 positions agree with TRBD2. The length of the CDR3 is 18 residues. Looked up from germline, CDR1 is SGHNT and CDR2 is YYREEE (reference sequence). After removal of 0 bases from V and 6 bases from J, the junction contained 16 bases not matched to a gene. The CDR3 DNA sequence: TGTGCCAGCAGCTTGGCCGCGCTAGCGGGGAGTTCACGACGCGAGCAGTACTTC. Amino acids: CASSLAALAGSSRREQYF.

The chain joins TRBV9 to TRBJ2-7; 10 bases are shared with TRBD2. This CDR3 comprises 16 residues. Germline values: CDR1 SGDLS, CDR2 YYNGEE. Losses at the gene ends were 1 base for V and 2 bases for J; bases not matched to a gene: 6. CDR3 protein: CASSVSGLAVPYEQYF. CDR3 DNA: TGTGCCAGCAGCGTATCAGGACTAGCGGTCCCCTACGAGCAGTACTTC.

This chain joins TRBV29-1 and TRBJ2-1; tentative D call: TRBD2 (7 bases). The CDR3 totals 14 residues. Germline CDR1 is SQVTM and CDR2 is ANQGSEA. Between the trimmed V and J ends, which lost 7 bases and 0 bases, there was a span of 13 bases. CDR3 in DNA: TGCAGCGGGAGGGGGGGGTACTCCTACAATGAGCAGTTCTTC. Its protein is CSGRGGYSYNEQFF.

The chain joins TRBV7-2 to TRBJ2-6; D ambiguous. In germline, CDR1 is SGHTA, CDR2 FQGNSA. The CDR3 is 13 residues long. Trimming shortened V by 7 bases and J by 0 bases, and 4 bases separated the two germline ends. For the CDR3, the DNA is TGTGCCAGCACCCACTCTGGGGCCAACGTCCTGACTTTC. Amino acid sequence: CASTHSGANVLTF.

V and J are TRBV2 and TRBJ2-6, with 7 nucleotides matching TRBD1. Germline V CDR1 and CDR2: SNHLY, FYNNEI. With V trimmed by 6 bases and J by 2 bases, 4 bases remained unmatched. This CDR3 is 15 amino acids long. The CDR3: CASSLGTAGANVLTF. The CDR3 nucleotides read TGTGCCAGCAGCCTCGGGACAGCTGGGGCCAACGTCCTGACTTTC.

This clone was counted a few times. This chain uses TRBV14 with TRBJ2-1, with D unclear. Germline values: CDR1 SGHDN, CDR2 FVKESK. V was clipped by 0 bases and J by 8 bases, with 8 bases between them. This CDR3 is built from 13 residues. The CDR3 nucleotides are TGTGCCAGCAGCCAAGAATTGCAGTATGAGCAGTTCTTC. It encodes CASSQELQYEQFF.

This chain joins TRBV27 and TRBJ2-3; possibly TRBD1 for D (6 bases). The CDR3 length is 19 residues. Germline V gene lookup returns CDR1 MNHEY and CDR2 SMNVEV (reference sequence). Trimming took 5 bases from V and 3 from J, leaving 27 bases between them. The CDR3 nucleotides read TGTGCCAGCAGTCCTTACTCAACCCTACAGGGTGGGGGTACAGATACGCAGTATTTT. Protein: CASSPYSTLQGGGTDTQYF.

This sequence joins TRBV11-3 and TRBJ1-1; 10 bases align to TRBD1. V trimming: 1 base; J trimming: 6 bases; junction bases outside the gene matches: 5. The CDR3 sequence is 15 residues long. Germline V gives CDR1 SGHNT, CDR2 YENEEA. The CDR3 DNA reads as TGTGCCAGCAGCTTAGGGGACAGGGGTTTCGCTGAAGCTTTCTTT. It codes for CASSLGDRGFAEAFF. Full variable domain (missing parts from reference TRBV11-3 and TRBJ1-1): EAGVVQSPRYKIIEKKQPVAFWCNPISGHNTLYWYLQNLGQGPELLIRYENEEAVDDSQLPKDRFSAERLKGVDSTLKIQPAELGDSAVYLCASSLGDRGFAEAFFGQGTRLTVV.

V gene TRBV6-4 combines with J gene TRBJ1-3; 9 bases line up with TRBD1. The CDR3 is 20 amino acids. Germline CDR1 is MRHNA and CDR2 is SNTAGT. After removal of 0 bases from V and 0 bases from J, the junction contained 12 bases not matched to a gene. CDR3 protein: CASSDSIRAGTGPSGNTIYF. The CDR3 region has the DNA TGTGCCAGCAGTGACTCGATAAGGGCCGGGACAGGGCCCTCTGGAAACACCATATATTTT.

CDR3 amino acids: CASSLGGGASKNIQYF. The CDR3 nucleotides read TGTGCCAGCAGCCTTGGTGGGGGCGCTTCCAAAAACATTCAGTACTTC. The J gene is TRBJ2-4, the V gene TRBV7-9; a weak D match, TRBD1 (6 bases). Germline assignment: CDR1 SEHNR and CDR2 FQNEAQ (reference sequence). Between the trimmed V and J ends, which lost 5 bases and 2 bases, there was a span of 16 bases. This CDR3 region has 16 residues.

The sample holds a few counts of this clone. The CDR3 coding sequence is TGTGCCAGCAGTGAAATAAACACTGAAGCTTTCTTT. Its protein product is CASSEINTEAFF. The chain joins TRBV25-1 to TRBJ1-1, with unresolved D. The germline V and J ends were trimmed by 2 bases and 2 bases, with 3 bases remaining between them. There are 12 residues in the CDR3. Germline CDR1 and CDR2: MGHDK and SYGVNS.

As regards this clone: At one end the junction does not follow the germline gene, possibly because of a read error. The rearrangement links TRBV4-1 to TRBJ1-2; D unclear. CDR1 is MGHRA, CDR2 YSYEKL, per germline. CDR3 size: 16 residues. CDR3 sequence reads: CASSRDRRLVNYDYTF. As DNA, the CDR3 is TGCGCCAGCAGCCGAGATCGGCGGCTCGTAAACTATGACTACACCTTC.

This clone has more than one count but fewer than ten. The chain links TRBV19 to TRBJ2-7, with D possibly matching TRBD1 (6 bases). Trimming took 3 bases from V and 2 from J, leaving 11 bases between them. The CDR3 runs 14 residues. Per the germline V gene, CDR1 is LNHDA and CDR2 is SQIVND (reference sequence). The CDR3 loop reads CASSITDRTYEQYF. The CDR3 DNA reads TGTGCCAGTAGTATCACGGACAGAACCTACGAGCAGTACTTC.

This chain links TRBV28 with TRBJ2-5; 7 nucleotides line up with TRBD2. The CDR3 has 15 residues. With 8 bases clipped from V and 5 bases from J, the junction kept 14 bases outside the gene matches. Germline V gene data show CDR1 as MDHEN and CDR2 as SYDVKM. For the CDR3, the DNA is TGTGCCAGCGAAGGCGCGGGAGAGGGGTGGGAGACCCAGTACTTC. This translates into CASEGAGEGWETQYF.

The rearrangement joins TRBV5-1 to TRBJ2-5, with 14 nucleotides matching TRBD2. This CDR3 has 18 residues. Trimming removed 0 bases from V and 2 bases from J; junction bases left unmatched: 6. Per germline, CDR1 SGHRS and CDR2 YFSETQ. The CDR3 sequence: CASSLGGTSGSSQETQYF. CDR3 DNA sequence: TGCGCCAGCAGCTTGGGCGGGACTAGCGGGAGTTCTCAAGAGACCCAGTACTTC.

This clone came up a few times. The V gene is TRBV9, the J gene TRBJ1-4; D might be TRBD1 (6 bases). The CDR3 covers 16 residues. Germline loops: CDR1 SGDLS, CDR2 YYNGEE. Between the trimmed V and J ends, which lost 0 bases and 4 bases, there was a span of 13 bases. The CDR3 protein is CASSVGGGWGNEKLFF. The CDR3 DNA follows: TGTGCCAGCAGCGTAGGGGGGGGCTGGGGTAATGAAAAACTGTTTTTT.

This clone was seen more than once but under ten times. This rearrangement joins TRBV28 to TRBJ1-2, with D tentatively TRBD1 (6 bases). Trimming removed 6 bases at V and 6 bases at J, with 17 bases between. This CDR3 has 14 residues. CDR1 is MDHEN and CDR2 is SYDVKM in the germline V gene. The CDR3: CASRSFQGSDGYTF. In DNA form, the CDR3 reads TGTGCCAGCAGGTCGTTTCAGGGGAGCGATGGCTACACCTTC.

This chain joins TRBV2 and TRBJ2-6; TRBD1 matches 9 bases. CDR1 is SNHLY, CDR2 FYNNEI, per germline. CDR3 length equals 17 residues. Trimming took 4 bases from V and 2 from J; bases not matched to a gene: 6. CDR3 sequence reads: CASSGGTGRPGANVLTF. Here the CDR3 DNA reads TGTGCCAGCAGTGGTGGGACAGGGCGGCCTGGGGCCAACGTCCTGACTTTC.

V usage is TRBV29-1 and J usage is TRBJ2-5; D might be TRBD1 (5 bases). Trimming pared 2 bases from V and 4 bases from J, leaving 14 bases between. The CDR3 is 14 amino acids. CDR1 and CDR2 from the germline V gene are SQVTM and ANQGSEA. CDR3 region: CSVESGSRGETQYF. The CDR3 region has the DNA TGCAGCGTTGAATCGGGCAGTAGGGGAGAGACCCAGTACTTC.